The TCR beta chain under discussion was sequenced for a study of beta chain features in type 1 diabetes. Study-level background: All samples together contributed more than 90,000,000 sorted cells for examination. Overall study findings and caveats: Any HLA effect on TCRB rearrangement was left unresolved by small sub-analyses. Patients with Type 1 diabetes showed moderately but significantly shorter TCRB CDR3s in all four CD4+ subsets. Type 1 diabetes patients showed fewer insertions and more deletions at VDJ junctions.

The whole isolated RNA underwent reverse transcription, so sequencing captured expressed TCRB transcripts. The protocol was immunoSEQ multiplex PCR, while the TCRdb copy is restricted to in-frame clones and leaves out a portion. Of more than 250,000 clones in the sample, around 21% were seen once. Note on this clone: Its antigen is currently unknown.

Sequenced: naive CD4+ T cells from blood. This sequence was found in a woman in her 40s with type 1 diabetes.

Written as DNA, the CDR3 is TGTGCCAGCAGCCCCCGAGGGGGCGATGGCTACACCTTC. The encoded protein is CASSPRGGDGYTF. The chain joins TRBV7-2 to TRBJ1-2; 7 bases line up with TRBD1. The CDR3 consists of 13 residues. Per germline, CDR1 SGHTA and CDR2 FQGNSA. V dropped 5 bases and J dropped 6; count of bases not matched to a gene: 6.